This entry lists 7 T cell receptor beta chains sequenced from one sample in a study of blood T cells in healthy people across ages. A sample-barcoded 5' primer and a J-beta primer mix were used in a second PCR of about 7 to 11 cycles. MiXCR, run by TCRdb on the 5' RACE reads, gives a single entry per CDR3 protein. This table has approximately 1,000,000 distinct CDR3 sequences, 35% to 40% appearing once. Source material: blood. The receptors come from a man between 18 and 29 years old in good health.

This clonotype was counted only a few times. The chain uses TRBV6-1 and TRBJ2-1, with D tentatively TRBD2 (5 bases). Germline-derived CDR1 and CDR2 are MNHNS and SASEGT. Trimming cost V 5 bases and J 9 bases, with 23 bases left between them. CDR3 length: 16 residues. The CDR3 nucleotides are TGTGCCAGCAGTAAAGACAACCAGATCTTCAGCGGTGAGCAGTTCTTC. Residues: CASSKDNQIFSGEQFF.

The chain uses TRBV20-1 and TRBJ2-7; TRBD2 might be the D (7 bases). V was pared by 6 bases and J by 5 bases, with 23 bases between. This CDR3 is built from 15 residues. Germline values: CDR1 DFQATT, CDR2 SNEGSKA (reference sequence). CDR3 residues: CSAPVGGGHWNEQYF. The CDR3 coding sequence is TGCAGTGCCCCAGTAGGGGGGGGCCATTGGAACGAGCAGTACTTC.

The chain joins TRBV20-1 to TRBJ1-4; no clear D gene. The length of the CDR3 is 13 residues. Trimming took off 7 bases at V and 3 bases at J, with 12 bases between the two ends. Germline CDR1 reads DFQATT; CDR2 reads SNEGSKA (reference sequence). CDR3 DNA: TGCAGTGAATCAGTGGGCGCTAATGAAAAACTGTTTTTT. Translating it yields CSESVGANEKLFF.

This clonotype was detected only a few times. The V call is TRBV15, the J call TRBJ1-2, with D possibly matching TRBD1 (5 bases). V lost 6 bases to trimming and J lost 1 base, with 9 bases between them. Germline V lookup: CDR1 LNHNV, CDR2 YYDKDF (reference sequence). The CDR3 length is 13 residues. Here the CDR3 DNA reads TGTGCCACCAGAAGGAGGGGTAACTATGGCTACACCTTC. Protein product: CATRRRGNYGYTF. Together with reference TRBV15 and TRBJ1-2, the CDR3 gives the full variable domain: DAMVIQNPRYQVTQFGKPVTLSCSQTLNHNVMYWYQQKSSQAPKLLFHYYDKDFNNEADTPDNFQSRRPNTSFCFLDIRSPGLGDTAMYLCATRRRGNYGYTFGSGTRLTVV.

This clonotype was detected only a few times. The CDR3 sequence is CSVPRGNYGYTF. In DNA form, the CDR3 reads TGCAGCGTTCCTCGGGGGAACTATGGCTACACCTTC. V and J are TRBV29-1 and TRBJ1-2; tentative D call: TRBD1 (5 bases). The V gene's germline CDR1 is SQVTM and CDR2 ANQGSEA. CDR3 size: 12 residues. The ends were cut back, 5 bases at V and 2 bases at J, with 9 bases in the middle. Based on the CDR3 plus reference TRBV29-1 and TRBJ1-2, the full variable domain is SAVISQKPSRDICQRGTSLTIQCQVDSQVTMMFWYRQQPGQSLTLIATANQGSEATYESGFVIDKFPISRPNLTFSTLTVSNMSPEDSSIYLCSVPRGNYGYTFGSGTRLTVV.

The V call is TRBV2, the J call TRBJ1-1; D uncertain. The V end was cut by 8 bases, the J end by 0 bases, with 7 bases between. This CDR3 is built from 12 residues. Germline values: CDR1 SNHLY, CDR2 FYNNEI. CDR3 sequence (DNA): TGTGCCAGCCTTAGCCTGAACACTGAAGCTTTCTTT. It is translated as CASLSLNTEAFF.

This rearrangement joins TRBV27 to TRBJ2-1; D is unresolved. This CDR3 is 15 amino acids long. The ends were cut back, 5 bases at V and 0 bases at J, with 11 bases in the middle. CDR1 is MNHEY and CDR2 is SMNVEV in the germline V gene (reference sequence). For the CDR3, the DNA is TGTGCCAGCAGTCGCGGCCTGTACTCCTACAATGAGCAGTTCTTC. Translation gives CASSRGLYSYNEQFF.